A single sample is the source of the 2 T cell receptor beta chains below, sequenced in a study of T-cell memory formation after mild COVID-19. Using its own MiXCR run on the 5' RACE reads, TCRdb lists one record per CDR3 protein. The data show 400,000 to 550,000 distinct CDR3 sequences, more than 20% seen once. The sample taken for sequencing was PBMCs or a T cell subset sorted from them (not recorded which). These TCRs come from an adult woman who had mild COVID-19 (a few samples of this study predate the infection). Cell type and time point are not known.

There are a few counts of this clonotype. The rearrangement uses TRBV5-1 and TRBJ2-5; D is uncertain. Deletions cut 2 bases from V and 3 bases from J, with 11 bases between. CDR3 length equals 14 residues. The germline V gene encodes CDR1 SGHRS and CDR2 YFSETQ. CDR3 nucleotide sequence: TGCGCCAGCAGCTTTGACCCGGCGAAAGAGACCCAGTACTTC. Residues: CASSFDPAKETQYF. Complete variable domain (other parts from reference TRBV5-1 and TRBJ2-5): KAGVTQTPRYLIKTRGQQVTLSCSPISGHRSVSWYQQTPGQGLQFLFEYFSETQRNKGNFPGRFSGRQFSNSRSEMNVSTLELGDSALYLCASSFDPAKETQYFGPGTRLLVL.

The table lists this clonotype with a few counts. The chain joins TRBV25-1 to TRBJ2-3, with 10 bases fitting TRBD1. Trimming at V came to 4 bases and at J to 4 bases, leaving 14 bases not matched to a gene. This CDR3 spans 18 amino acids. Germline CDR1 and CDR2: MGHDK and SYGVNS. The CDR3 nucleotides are TGTGCCAGCAGTGGACCGGGACAGGGGATTTTTATGGCAGATACGCAGTATTTT. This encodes CASSGPGQGIFMADTQYF.